This passage covers 7 T cell receptor beta chains from one sample sequenced in a study of blood T cell repertoires in COVID-19. The table came from immunoSEQ multiplex PCR; TCRdb's copy has only in-frame clones and leaves some out. The sample shows 150,000 to 200,000 clones, 88% of them seen only once. Material: peripheral blood. Source of these receptors: a man aged 55 to 70 with acute or convalescent COVID-19.

The chain joins TRBV7-2 to TRBJ1-2; D not resolved. Trimming removed 1 base at V and 8 bases at J, with 14 bases between. The CDR3 loop spans 14 amino acids. Per the germline V gene, CDR1 is SGHTA and CDR2 is FQGNSA. The CDR3 bases are TGTGCCAGCAGCTTAGGACGCGGCAGTGTGGGCTACACCTTC. Encoded protein: CASSLGRGSVGYTF.

The V and J genes are TRBV13 and TRBJ1-6; TRBD1 aligns across 9 bases. The CDR3 loop spans 15 amino acids. Germline V gene sequence: CDR1 PRHDT, CDR2 FYEKMQ (reference sequence). J lost 9 bases, V lost 4 bases, and 7 bases had no gene match. The CDR3 region has the DNA TGTGCCAGCAGCTCTCCGGGACAGGGCCCTTCACCCCTCCACTTT. Translating gives CASSSPGQGPSPLHF.

The chain joins TRBV20-1 to TRBJ1-2; D ambiguous. This CDR3 contains 11 residues. V lost 0 bases to trimming and J lost 8 bases, with 7 bases between them. Germline CDR1 and CDR2: DFQATT and SNEGSKA (reference sequence). The CDR3 reads CSARESVGYTF. The CDR3 DNA is TGCAGTGCTAGAGAATCGGTAGGCTACACCTTC.

The chain recombines TRBV5-4 with TRBJ1-6, with 9 bases that match TRBD1. Germline CDR1 reads SGHNT; CDR2 reads YYREEE (reference sequence). After removal of 4 bases from V and 7 bases from J, the junction contained 6 bases not matched to a gene. This CDR3 contains 15 residues. CDR3 sequence: CASSPDRGANSPLHF. Here the CDR3 DNA reads TGTGCCAGCAGCCCGGACAGGGGAGCAAATTCACCCCTCCACTTT.

The chain links TRBV5-1 to TRBJ1-1, with D possibly matching TRBD1 (5 bases). Trimming cost V 0 bases and J 5 bases, with 17 bases left between them. The CDR3 spans 16 residues. Germline CDR1 and CDR2: SGHRS and YFSETQ. CDR3 in DNA: TGCGCCAGCAGCTTGGGGCAGGGAAGGTGGGGAACTGAAGCTTTCTTT. Its protein is CASSLGQGRWGTEAFF.

The chain is built from TRBV7-8 and TRBJ1-1; maybe TRBD1 (6 bases). Trimming stripped 7 bases from V and 3 bases from J, with 15 bases between. CDR1 is SGHVS and CDR2 is FQNEAQ in the germline V gene. The CDR3 length is 14 residues. The CDR3 spells CASKRTALYTEAFF. The CDR3 DNA is TGTGCCAGCAAGCGGACAGCTTTATACACTGAAGCTTTCTTT.

This clone showed up many times. This sequence joins TRBV6-1 and TRBJ2-1; a weak D match, TRBD2 (7 bases). Per germline, CDR1 MNHNS and CDR2 SASEGT. This CDR3 contains 17 residues. V lost 3 bases to trimming and J lost 3 bases, with 18 bases between them. CDR3 loop: CASSEGGGSPIYNEQFF. In nucleotides, the CDR3 is TGTGCCAGCAGTGAGGGGGGGGGCTCACCCATCTACAATGAGCAGTTCTTC.